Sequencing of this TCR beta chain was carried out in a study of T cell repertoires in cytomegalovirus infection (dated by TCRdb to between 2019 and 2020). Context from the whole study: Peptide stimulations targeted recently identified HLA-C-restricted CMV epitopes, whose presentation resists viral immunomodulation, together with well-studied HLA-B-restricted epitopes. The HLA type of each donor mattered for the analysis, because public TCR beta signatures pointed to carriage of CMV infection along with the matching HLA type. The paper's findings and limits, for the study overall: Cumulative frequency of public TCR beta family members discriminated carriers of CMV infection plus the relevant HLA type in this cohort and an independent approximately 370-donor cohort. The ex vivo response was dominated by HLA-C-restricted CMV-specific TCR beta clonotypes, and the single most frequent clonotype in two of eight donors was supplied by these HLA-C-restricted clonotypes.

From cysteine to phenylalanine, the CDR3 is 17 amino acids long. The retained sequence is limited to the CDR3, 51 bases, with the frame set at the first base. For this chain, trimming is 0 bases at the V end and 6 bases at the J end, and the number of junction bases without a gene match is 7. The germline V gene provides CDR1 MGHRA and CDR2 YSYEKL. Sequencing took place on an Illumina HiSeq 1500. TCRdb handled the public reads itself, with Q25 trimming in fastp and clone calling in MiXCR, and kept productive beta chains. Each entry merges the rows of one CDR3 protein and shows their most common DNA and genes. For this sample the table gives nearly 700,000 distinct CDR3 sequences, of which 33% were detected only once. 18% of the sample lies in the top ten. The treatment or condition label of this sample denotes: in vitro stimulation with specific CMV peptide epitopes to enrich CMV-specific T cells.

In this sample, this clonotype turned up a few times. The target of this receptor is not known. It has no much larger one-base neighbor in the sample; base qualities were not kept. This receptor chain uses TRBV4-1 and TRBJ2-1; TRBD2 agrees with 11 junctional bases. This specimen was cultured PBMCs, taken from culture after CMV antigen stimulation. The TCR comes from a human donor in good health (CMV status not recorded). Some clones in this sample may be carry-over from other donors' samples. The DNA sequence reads TGCGCCAGCAGCCAAGAGCAGACTAGCGGGATGGTCAATGAGCAGTTCTTC. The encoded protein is CASSQEQTSGMVNEQFF.